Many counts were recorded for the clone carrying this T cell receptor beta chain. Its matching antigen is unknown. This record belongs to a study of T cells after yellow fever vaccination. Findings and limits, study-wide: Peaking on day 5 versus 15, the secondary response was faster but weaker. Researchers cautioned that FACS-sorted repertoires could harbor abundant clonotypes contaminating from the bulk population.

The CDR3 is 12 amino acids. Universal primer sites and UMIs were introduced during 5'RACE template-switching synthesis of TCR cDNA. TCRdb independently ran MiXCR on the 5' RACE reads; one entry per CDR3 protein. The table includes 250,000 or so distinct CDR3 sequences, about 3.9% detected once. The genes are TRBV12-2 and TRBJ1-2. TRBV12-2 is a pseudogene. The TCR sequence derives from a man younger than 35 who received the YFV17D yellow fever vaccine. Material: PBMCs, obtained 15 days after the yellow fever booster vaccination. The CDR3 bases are TGTGCAAGTCGCCCCAGTGGGTGCGGCTACACCTTC. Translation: CASRPSGCGYTF.